These T cell receptor beta chains were read from a single sample in a study of radiotherapy plus CTLA-4 blockade in lung cancer. Method: immunoSEQ multiplex PCR; TCRdb's copy keeps in-frame clones and lacks some. This sample yields tens of thousands of clones, of which 75% to 85% are seen a single time; 20% to 25% belongs to the top ten. Sequences were derived from peripheral blood, sampled from a patient treated with radiotherapy plus ipilimumab. The receptor set was obtained from a human donor with non-small cell lung cancer that progressed on radiotherapy plus ipilimumab. The CDR3 runs from the conserved cysteine through the conserved F or W. D genes are given only for firm matches. Rows give clone size only sometimes, using once, few, many, or a class for an expanded clone.

j_call v_call cdr3_length clone_size d_call cdr3_nt cdr3_aa
TRBJ2-2 TRBV5-1 14 . . TGCGCCAGCACAGAAGGGGTCGGCACCGGGGAGCTGTTTTTT CASTEGVGTGELFF
TRBJ1-5 TRBV27 14 . . TGTGCCAGCGGATCACAGCTAAGCAATCAGCCCCAGCATTTT CASGSQLSNQPQHF
TRBJ2-3 TRBV10-3 14 . TRBD2 TGTGCCATCAGTGCAGCGGGGGGAATGGATACGCAGTATTTT CAISAAGGMDTQYF
TRBJ2-7 TRBV27 15 . TRBD2 TGTGCCAGCAGTTTCGGGCGGGGGGGTAACTACGAGCAGTACTTC CASSFGRGGNYEQYF
TRBJ1-1 TRBV7-8 13 . TRBD1 TGTGCCAGCAGCCAGGGACAGGACCATGAAGCTTTCTTT CASSQGQDHEAFF
TRBJ2-5 TRBV14 16 . TRBD1 TGTGCCAGCAGCCAGTATGGCAGGGGGAGTCAAGAGACCCAGTACTTC CASSQYGRGSQETQYF
TRBJ2-2 TRBV18 15 . TRBD1 TGTGCCAGCTCCGCCGGGACAGGGGCCACCGGGGAGCTGTTTTTT CASSAGTGATGELFF
TRBJ2-3 TRBV5-1 15 once . TGCGCCAGCAGCCAACAGGGCCCCGGGTTGGATACGCAGTATTTT CASSQQGPGLDTQYF
TRBJ1-3 TRBV5-1 15 . . TGCGCCAGCAGCTTGGATGGGCTTGCTGGAAACACCATATATTTT CASSLDGLAGNTIYF
TRBJ2-5 TRBV23-1 15 . . TGCGCCAGGGATAGGGTCCCTCCAGGGAGGGAGACCCAGTACTTC CARDRVPPGRETQYF
TRBJ1-5 TRBV7-8 15 . . TGTGCCAGCAGCTTAGGGACATTTAGCAATCAGCCCCAGCATTTT CASSLGTFSNQPQHF
TRBJ1-2 TRBV10-3 15 . . TGTGCCATCAGTGAGTCTGGGCCTATTCGGAATGGCTACACCTTC CAISESGPIRNGYTF
TRBJ2-1 TRBV19 18 . TRBD2 TGTGCCAGTACGGCAGGGCCATTTTGGGGAGGGAGGAACAATGAGCAGTTCTTC CASTAGPFWGGRNNEQFF
TRBJ1-2 TRBV6-4 15 once TRBD1 TGTGCCAGCAGTGAGGGGTCGGGACAGGGGTACGGCTACACCTTC CASSEGSGQGYGYTF
TRBJ2-7 TRBV6-5 15 few . TGTGCCAGCAGTTACGTGGGGTGGGGCGGCCACGAGCAGTACTTC CASSYVGWGGHEQYF
TRBJ2-1 TRBV15 15 . . TGTGCCACCGCGACTAGGGGCTCCTCCTACAATGAGCAGTTCTTC CATATRGSSYNEQFF
TRBJ2-2 TRBV14 15 . TRBD1 TGTGCCAGCAGTCAGACAGGGGGTACGACCGGGGAGCTGTTTTTT CASSQTGGTTGELFF
TRBJ1-2 TRBV7-6 15 . TRBD1 TGTGCCAGCAGCTTATCTCAACAGGGGGCGGATGGCTACACCTTC CASSLSQQGADGYTF
TRBJ1-1 TRBV7-8 13 . . TGTGCCAGCAGCCCAGGGGTTGGCACTGAAGCTTTCTTT CASSPGVGTEAFF
TRBJ1-2 TRBV5-5 14 . . TGTGCCAGCAGCTTGACAGACGACCCTCATGGCTACACCTTC CASSLTDDPHGYTF
TRBJ2-7 TRBV9 16 . . TGTGCCAGCAGCTCGAGAGGAGGCCACCCAGGGGACGAGCAGTACTTC CASSSRGGHPGDEQYF
TRBJ1-5 TRBV4-2 16 . TRBD1 TGTGCCAGCAGCCAAGATAGAGGGACAGGGGGTCAGCCCCAGCATTTT CASSQDRGTGGQPQHF
TRBJ2-7 TRBV4-2 22 . TRBD2 TGTGCCAGCAGCCCGCTAGCGGGGGGCTCCGTTGGGTCGTACAACAAAACCTACGAGCAGTACTTC CASSPLAGGSVGSYNKTYEQYF
TRBJ1-6 TRBV19 17 once . TGTGCCAGTAGTGCAAACAGGGCAGGCTCCTATAATTCACCCCTCCACTTT CASSANRAGSYNSPLHF
TRBJ1-1 TRBV7-6 15 . . TGTGCCAGCAGCTTAGGCCAGGGGCCGAACACTGAAGCTTTCTTT CASSLGQGPNTEAFF
TRBJ2-3 TRBV19 14 . TRBD2 TGTGCCACTTCCGGACGGGGGGGCACAGATACGCAGTATTTT CATSGRGGTDTQYF
TRBJ2-3 TRBV19 14 . . TGTGCCAGTAGTATTAACTTGAGCACAGATACGCAGTATTTT CASSINLSTDTQYF
TRBJ1-5 TRBV19 13 . . TGTGCCAGTAGTATTGGGGCCGGTCAGCCCCAGCATTTT CASSIGAGQPQHF
TRBJ1-2 TRBV27 13 . . TGTGCCAGCACCACGTCGGGGGGATATGGCTACACCTTC CASTTSGGYGYTF
TRBJ1-1 TRBV5-1 13 . TRBD1 TGCGCCAGCAGCCAGGGGGTCAACACTGAAGCTTTCTTT CASSQGVNTEAFF
TRBJ1-1 TRBV18 15 once . TGTGCCAGCTCACCACAGGAGGCAGCGAACACTGAAGCTTTCTTT CASSPQEAANTEAFF
TRBJ1-1 TRBV18 17 . . TGTGCCAGCTCGACATCGCTCGGGACAAGAAGGAACACTGAAGCTTTCTTT CASSTSLGTRRNTEAFF
TRBJ1-2 TRBV14 13 . . TGTGCCAGCAGCCAAGGCGCTCGTGGTGGCTACACCTTC CASSQGARGGYTF
TRBJ1-2 TRBV11-3 16 . TRBD1 TGTGCCAGCAGCTTAGCTCTCCCGGACAGGGCTCGTGGCTACACCTTC CASSLALPDRARGYTF
TRBJ1-1 TRBV6-5 13 . . TGTGCCAGCAGTTTTATCGGGGTCACTGAAGCTTTCTTT CASSFIGVTEAFF
TRBJ2-7 TRBV19 16 . . TGTGCCAGTAGTATATCTCGAGGAAGGAGAGGCCACGAGCAGTACTTC CASSISRGRRGHEQYF
TRBJ1-1 TRBV27 14 . . TGTGCCAGCAGTCTAGGGGGGGGAAACACTGAAGCTTTCTTT CASSLGGGNTEAFF
TRBJ2-3 TRBV5-1 16 . TRBD2 TGCGCCAGCAGCTTGAGACTAGCGGGGGGCGCAGATACGCAGTATTTT CASSLRLAGGADTQYF
TRBJ2-1 TRBV11-2 14 . . TGTGCCAGCAGCTTCAGCACAGGGAACAATGAGCAGTTCTTC CASSFSTGNNEQFF
TRBJ1-1 TRBV19 14 . . TGTGCCAGTAGACCGGGACAAAGGGGCACTGAAGCTTTCTTT CASRPGQRGTEAFF
TRBJ1-1 TRBV10-3 11 . . TGTGCTTCTAGGATGAACACTGAAGCTTTCTTT CASRMNTEAFF
TRBJ2-5 TRBV28 15 . TRBD2 TGTGCCAGCAGCCCACGGGCTAGCGGCCAAGAGACCCAGTACTTC CASSPRASGQETQYF